There are a few counts of the clone carrying this TCR beta chain. Its antigen is not known. This sample is part of a study of beta chain features in type 1 diabetes. Study-level results: Among all four CD4+ subsets, Type 1 diabetes patients had TCRB CDR3s that were moderately but significantly shorter. Diminished insertions and augmented deletions at VDJ junctions characterized type 1 diabetes patients.

Sequencing targeted expressed TCRB transcripts, as all isolated RNA had been reverse transcribed. Libraries were prepared by immunoSEQ multiplex PCR; TCRdb keeps only in-frame clonotypes and omits some of them. Among around 160,000 clones, around 63% were seen once, and the ten largest hold nearly 0.09%. The V gene end was trimmed by 3 bases and the J gene end by 5 bases; junction bases not matched to a gene: 13. The CDR3 runs 17 residues. Per germline, CDR1 SGDLS and CDR2 YYNGEE. The rearrangement links TRBV9 to TRBJ2-4; 8 nucleotides align to TRBD1. The sequence was obtained from a man aged 25-45 years with type 1 diabetes. The sample was naive CD4+ T cells from blood. The DNA of the CDR3 is TGTGCCAGCAGCGCCCCGACAGGGGCCGGACCCCAAAACATTCAGTACTTC. It yields the protein CASSAPTGAGPQNIQYF. Looking up the rest from reference TRBV9 and TRBJ2-4 gives the full variable domain: DSGVTQTPKHLITATGQRVTLRCSPRSGDLSVYWYQQSLDQGLQFLIQYYNGEERAKGNILERFSAQQFPDLHSELNLSSLELGDSALYFCASSAPTGAGPQNIQYFGAGTRLSVL.